This entry describes one TCR beta chain. What it recognizes is unknown. CDR1 SGHVS and CDR2 FQNEAQ come from the germline V gene. There are 14 residues in the CDR3. V gave up 4 bases and J gave up 6 bases; unmatched junction bases: 5. The data are from a study of identical twins. Study findings and constraints: Researchers caution that invariant MAIT and iNKT cells could partly confound zero-insertion analyses. Cord blood's abundant beta clonotypes had fewer insertions, unlike memory repertoires.

With template switching, a universal primer site was added, and the cDNA carried unique molecular identifiers. TCRdb independently ran MiXCR on the 5' RACE reads; one entry per CDR3 protein. This table has around 960,000 distinct CDR3 sequences, over 9% appearing once. This sample also appeared in a second study, on yellow fever vaccine responses in identical twins. In that study: Among the twins, the vaccine T cell response reportedly seemed partly convergent and partly personalized.

J is TRBJ2-2 and V is TRBV7-8, with 7 bases aligning to TRBD2. This clonotype was obtained from a woman between 18 and 29 years old in good health. Sequencing input: PBMCs. The CDR3, as DNA: TGTGCCAGCAGCTCAGGACTAGTCTCCGGGGAGCTGTTTTTT. Translation: CASSSGLVSGELFF.